This paragraph covers one T cell receptor beta chain sequence. The antigen is unknown. The CDR3 is 15 residues long. Germline V gene sequence: CDR1 MGHRA, CDR2 YSYEKL. V dropped 0 bases and J dropped 5 bases, with 14 bases sitting between them. The sample originates from a study of graft-versus-host responses after intestinal transplantation. Whole-study findings and limits: Detected in recipient marrow were GvH clones, some of which were first observed in ileum or blood.

Libraries were prepared by immunoSEQ multiplex PCR; TCRdb keeps only in-frame clonotypes and omits some of them. The sample yields around 99,000 clones, approximately 94% seen once. The chain is built from TRBV4-1 and TRBJ2-7; no definite D call. The sample here was unstimulated CD8+ T cells sorted from spleen or lymph node cells, taken before intestinal transplant. The receptor was isolated from a human donor who received an intestinal transplant. The CDR3 bases are TGCGCCAGCAGCCAAGATCAGGCTTCCGTAAACGAGCAGTACTTC. This translates into CASSQDQASVNEQYF.